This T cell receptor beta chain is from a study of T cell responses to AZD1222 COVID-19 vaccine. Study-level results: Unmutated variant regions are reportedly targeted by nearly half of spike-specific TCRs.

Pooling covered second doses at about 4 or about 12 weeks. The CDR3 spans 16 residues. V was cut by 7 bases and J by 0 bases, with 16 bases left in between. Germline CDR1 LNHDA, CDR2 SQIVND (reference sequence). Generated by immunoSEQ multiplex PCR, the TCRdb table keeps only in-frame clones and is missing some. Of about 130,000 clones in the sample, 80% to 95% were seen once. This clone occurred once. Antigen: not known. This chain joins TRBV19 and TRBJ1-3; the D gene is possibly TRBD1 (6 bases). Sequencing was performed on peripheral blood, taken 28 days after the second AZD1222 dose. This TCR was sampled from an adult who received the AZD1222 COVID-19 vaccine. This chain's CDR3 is CASTMDRRSSGNTIYF. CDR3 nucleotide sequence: TGTGCCAGTACAATGGACAGACGATCCTCTGGAAACACCATATATTTT.